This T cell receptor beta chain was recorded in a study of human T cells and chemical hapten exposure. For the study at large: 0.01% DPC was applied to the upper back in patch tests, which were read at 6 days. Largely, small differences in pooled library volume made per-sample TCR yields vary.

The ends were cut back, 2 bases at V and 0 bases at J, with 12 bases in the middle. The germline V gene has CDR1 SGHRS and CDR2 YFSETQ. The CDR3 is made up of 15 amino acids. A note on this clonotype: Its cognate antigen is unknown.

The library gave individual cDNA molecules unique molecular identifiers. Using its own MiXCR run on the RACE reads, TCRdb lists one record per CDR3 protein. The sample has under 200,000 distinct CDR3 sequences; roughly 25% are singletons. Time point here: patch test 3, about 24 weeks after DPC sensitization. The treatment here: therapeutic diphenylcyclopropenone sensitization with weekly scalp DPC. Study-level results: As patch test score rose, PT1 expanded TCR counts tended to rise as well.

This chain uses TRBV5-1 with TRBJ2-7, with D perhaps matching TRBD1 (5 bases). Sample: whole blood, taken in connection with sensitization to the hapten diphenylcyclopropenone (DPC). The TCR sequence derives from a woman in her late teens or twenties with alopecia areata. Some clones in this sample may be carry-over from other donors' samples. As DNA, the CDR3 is TGCGCCAGCAGCTTAGGGGCCGCCAACTCCTACGAGCAGTACTTC. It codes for CASSLGAANSYEQYF.